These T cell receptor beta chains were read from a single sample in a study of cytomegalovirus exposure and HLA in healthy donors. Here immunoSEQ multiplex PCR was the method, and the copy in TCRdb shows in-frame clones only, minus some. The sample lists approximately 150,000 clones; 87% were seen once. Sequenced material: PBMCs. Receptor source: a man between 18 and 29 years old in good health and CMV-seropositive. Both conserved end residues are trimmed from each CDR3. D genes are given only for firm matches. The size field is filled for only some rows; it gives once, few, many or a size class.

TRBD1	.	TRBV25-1	ASSWTGRQETQY
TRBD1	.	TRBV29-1	SVGQGEETQY
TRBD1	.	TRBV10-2	ASSDPGQGSYKQF
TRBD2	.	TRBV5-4	ASSSDRGLAGGPGGTQY
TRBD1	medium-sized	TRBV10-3	AASGTGAIGYT
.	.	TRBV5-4	ASSLGLIVNTGELF
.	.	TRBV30	AWSPQWGYT
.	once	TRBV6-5	ASRGPQGNEQF
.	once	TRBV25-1	ASSGASGIAF
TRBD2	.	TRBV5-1	ASSLPVAGSFGEQY
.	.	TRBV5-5	ASSRQAHNEKLF
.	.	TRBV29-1	SVVRGENTEAF
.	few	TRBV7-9	ASSLSVGAYEQY
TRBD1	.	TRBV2	ASRGYRGTTLYGYT
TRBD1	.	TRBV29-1	SVETGGISYEQY
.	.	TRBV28	ASTQDDSMGDEQF
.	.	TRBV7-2	AGGRRGTETQY
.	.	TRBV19	ASSIGTHTYEQY
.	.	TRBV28	ASSYRLTPAEQY
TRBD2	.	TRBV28	ASSPQSGGYNEQF
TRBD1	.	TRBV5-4	ASRADRGVTYEQY
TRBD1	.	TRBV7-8	ASSLTGARNSNQPQH
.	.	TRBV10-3	AHTYTGIGSGNTIY
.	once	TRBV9	ASSPRSTGELF
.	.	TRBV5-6	ASTLLQNYGHT
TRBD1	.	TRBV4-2	ASSQERGQLNQPQH
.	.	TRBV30	ALGPRSGQGIRGGRASNTGELF
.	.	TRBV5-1	ASSLAQYTGELF
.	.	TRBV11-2	ASSEITGLETQY
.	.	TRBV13	ASSLNLYGYT
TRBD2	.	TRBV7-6	ASTPGLAGDNEQF
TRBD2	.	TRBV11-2	ASSGTSGFLSTDTQY